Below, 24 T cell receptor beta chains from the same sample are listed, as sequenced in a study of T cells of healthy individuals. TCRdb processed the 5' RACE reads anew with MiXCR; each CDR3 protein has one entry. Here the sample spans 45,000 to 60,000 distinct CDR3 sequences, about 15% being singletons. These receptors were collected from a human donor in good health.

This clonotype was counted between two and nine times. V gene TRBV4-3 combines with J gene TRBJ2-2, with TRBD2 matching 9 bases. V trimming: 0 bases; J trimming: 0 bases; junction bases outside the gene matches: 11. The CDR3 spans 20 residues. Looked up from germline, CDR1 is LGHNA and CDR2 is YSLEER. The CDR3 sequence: CASSQDLRRASGTNTGELFF. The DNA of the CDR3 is TGCGCCAGCAGCCAAGATCTTCGTCGGGCTAGCGGGACGAACACCGGGGAGCTGTTTTTT.

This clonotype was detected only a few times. The CDR3 is CANRGGSTGNTIYF. CDR3 DNA: TGTGCCAACCGAGGCGGGAGCACTGGAAACACCATATATTTT. The rearrangement links TRBV10-3 to TRBJ1-3; D is uncertain. CDR1 ENHRY and CDR2 SYGVKD come from the germline V gene. CDR3 length: 14 amino acids. Between the trimmed V and J ends, which lost 10 bases and 2 bases, there was a span of 15 bases.

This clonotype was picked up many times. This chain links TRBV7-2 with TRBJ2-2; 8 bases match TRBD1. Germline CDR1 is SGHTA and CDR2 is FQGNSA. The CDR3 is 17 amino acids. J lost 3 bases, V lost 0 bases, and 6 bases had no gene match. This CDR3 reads CASSLAADRVDTGELFF. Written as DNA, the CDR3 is TGTGCCAGCAGCTTAGCGGCGGACAGGGTAGACACCGGGGAGCTGTTTTTT.

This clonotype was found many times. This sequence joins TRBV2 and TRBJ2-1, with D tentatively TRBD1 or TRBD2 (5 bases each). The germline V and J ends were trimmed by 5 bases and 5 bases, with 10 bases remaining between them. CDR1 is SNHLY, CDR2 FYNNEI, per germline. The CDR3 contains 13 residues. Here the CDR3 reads CASSSRDHNEQFF. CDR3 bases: TGTGCCAGCAGTTCCAGGGACCACAATGAGCAGTTCTTC.

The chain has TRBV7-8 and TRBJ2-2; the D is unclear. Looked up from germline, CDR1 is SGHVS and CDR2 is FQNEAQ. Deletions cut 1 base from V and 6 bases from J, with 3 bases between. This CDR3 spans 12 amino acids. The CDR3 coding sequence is TGTGCCAGCAGCTTAGTACCCGGGGAGCTGTTTTTT. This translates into CASSLVPGELFF.

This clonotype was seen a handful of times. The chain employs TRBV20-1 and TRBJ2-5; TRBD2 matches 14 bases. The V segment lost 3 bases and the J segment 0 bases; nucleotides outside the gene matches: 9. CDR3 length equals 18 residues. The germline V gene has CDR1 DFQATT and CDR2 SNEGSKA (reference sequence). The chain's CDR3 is CSASGGTSGRLYQETQYF. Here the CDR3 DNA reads TGCAGTGCTAGCGGGGGGACTAGCGGGAGACTGTACCAAGAGACCCAGTACTTC.

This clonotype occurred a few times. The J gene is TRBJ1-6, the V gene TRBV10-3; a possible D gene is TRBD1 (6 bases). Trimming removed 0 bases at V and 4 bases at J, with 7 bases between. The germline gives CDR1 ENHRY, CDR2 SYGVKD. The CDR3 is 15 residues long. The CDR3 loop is CAISESDSYNSPLHF. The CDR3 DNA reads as TGTGCCATCAGTGAGTCGGACAGTTATAATTCACCCCTCCACTTT.

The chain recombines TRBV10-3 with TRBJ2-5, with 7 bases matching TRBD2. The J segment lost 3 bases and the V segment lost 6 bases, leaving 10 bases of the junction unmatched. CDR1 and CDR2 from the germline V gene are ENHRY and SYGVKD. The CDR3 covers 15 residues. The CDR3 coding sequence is TGTGCCATCAGATCTGCCGGGACTAAAAAAGAGACCCAGTACTTC. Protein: CAIRSAGTKKETQYF.

The CDR3 is CASSFERSLSSGELFF. The CDR3 DNA is TGTGCCAGCAGCTTTGAGCGATCTTTGTCCTCCGGGGAGCTGTTTTTT. The rearrangement uses TRBV7-8 and TRBJ2-2; D is undetermined. Germline lookup yields CDR1 SGHVS and CDR2 FQNEAQ. Trimming left V 3 bases short and J 6 bases short, with 17 bases between. The CDR3 has 16 residues.

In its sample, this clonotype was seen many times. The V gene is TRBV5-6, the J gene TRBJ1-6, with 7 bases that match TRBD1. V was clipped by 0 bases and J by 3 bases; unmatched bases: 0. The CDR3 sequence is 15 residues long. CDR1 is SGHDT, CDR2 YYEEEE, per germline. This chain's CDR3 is CASSLAGGYNSPLHF. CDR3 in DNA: TGTGCCAGCAGCTTGGCAGGGGGCTATAATTCACCCCTCCACTTT.

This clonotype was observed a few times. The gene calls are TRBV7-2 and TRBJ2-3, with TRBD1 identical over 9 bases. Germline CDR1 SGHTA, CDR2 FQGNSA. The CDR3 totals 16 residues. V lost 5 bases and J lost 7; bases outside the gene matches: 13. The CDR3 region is CASSAQSGTGRNTQYF. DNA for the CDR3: TGTGCCAGCAGCGCGCAATCCGGGACAGGGCGGAATACGCAGTATTTT.

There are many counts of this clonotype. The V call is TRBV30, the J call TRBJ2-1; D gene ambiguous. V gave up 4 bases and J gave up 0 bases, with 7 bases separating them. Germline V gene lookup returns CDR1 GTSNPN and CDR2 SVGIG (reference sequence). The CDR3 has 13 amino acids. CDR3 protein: CAWNPSSYNEQFF. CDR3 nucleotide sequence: TGTGCCTGGAATCCCAGCTCCTACAATGAGCAGTTCTTC.

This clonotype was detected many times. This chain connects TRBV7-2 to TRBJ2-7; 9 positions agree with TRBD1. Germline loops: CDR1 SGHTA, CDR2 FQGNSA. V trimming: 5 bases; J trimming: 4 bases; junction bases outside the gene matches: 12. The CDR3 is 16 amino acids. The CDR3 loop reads CASSQGSATGGYEQYF. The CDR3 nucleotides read TGTGCCAGCAGCCAAGGGTCAGCGACAGGGGGTTACGAGCAGTACTTC.

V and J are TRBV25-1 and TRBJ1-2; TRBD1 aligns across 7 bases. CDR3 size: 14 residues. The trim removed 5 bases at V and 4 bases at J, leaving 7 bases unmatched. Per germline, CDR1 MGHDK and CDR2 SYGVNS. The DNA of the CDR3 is TGTGCCAGCAGTAAGACCGGGACAGCCTATGGCTACACCTTC. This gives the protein CASSKTGTAYGYTF.

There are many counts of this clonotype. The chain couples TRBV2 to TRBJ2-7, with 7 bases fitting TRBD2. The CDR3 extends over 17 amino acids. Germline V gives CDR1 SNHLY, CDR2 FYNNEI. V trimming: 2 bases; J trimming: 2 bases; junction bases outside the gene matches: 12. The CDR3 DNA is TGTGCCAGCAGTGAATTTGAAGGAGCGGGGACTACCTACGAGCAGTACTTC. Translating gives CASSEFEGAGTTYEQYF.

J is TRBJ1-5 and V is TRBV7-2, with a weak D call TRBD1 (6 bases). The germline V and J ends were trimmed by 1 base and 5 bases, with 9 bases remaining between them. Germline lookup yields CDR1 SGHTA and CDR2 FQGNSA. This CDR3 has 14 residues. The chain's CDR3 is CASSLGQGYQPQHF. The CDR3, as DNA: TGTGCCAGCAGCTTAGGGCAGGGGTATCAGCCCCAGCATTTT.

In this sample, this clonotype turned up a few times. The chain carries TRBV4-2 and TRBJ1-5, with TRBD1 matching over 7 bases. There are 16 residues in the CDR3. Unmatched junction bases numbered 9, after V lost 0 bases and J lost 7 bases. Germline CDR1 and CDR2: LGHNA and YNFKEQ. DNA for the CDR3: TGTGCCAGCAGCCAAGATTATCGACAGGGACCCCAGCCCCAGCATTTT. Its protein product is CASSQDYRQGPQPQHF.

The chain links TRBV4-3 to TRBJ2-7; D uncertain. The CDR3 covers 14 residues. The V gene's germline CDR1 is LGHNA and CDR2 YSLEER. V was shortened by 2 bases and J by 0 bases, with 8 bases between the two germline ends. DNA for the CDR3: TGCGCCAGCAGCCAACACAGTGACTCCTACGAGCAGTACTTC. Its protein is CASSQHSDSYEQYF.

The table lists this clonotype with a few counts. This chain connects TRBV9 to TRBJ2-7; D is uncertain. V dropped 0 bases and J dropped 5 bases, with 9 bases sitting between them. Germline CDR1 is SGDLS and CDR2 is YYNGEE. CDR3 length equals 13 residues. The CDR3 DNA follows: TGTGCCAGCAGCGTAGACCCTAGGAACGAGCAGTACTTC. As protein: CASSVDPRNEQYF.

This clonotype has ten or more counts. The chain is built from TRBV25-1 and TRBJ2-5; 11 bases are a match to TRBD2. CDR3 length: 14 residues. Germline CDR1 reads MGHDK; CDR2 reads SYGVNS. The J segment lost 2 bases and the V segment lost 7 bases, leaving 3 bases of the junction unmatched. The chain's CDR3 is CASKPSGGQETQYF. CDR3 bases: TGTGCCAGCAAGCCTAGCGGGGGGCAAGAGACCCAGTACTTC.

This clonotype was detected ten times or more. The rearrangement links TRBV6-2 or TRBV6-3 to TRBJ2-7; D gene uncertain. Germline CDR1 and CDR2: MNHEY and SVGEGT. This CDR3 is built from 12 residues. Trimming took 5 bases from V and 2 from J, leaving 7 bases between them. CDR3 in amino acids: CASSDRTYEQYF. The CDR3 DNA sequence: TGTGCCAGCAGTGACCGGACCTACGAGCAGTACTTC.

The CDR3 loop is CASSLRQGFNYGYTF. CDR3 sequence (DNA): TGTGCCAGCAGCTTACGACAGGGGTTCAACTATGGCTACACCTTC. This chain joins TRBV7-9 and TRBJ1-2; TRBD1 matches at 8 bases. The length of the CDR3 is 15 residues. Germline CDR1 is SEHNR and CDR2 is FQNEAQ (reference sequence). Unmatched junction bases numbered 4, after V lost 2 bases and J lost 2 bases.

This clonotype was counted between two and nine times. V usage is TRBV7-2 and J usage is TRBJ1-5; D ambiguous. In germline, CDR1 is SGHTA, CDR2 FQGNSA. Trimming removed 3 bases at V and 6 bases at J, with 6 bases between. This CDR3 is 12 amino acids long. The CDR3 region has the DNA TGTGCCAGCAGCTTCCCAGGTCAGCCCCAGCATTTT. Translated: CASSFPGQPQHF.

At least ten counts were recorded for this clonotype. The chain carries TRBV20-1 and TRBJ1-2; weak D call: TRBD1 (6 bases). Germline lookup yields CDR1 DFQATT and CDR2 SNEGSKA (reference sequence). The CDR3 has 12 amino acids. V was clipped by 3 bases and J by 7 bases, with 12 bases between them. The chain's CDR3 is CSASHRAFGYTF. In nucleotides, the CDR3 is TGCAGTGCTAGTCACAGGGCGTTTGGCTACACCTTC.